A single sample is the source of the 7 T cell receptor beta chains below, sequenced in a study of CD8 T cells in ankylosing spondylitis. Regarding the study as a whole: A motif of under 10 highly homologous TCR beta variants was seen as apparently characteristic of ankylosing spondylitis blood.

In TCRdb, the 5' RACE reads were re-called with MiXCR into one record per CDR3 protein. The profile shows around 890,000 distinct CDR3 sequences, approximately 10% of them singletons. Their antigens remain unidentified. Source material: blood, either unsorted or a sorted T cell fraction (not recorded which). These receptors were taken from a male donor with ankylosing spondylitis.

This clonotype has a handful of counts. This chain joins TRBV20-1 and TRBJ2-7, with 11 bases aligning to TRBD2. Losses at the gene ends were 7 bases for V and 4 bases for J; bases not matched to a gene: 3. In germline, CDR1 is DFQATT, CDR2 SNEGSKA (reference sequence). The CDR3 is made up of 12 amino acids. The CDR3 DNA follows: TGCAGTGGCGGGACTAGCGGATACGAGCAGTACTTC. Protein product: CSGGTSGYEQYF.

The chain recombines TRBV10-1 with TRBJ2-3, with D possibly called TRBD1 or TRBD2 (5 bases each). Trimming cost V 5 bases and J 7 bases, with 16 bases left between them. Looked up from germline, CDR1 is WNHNN and CDR2 is SYGVQD (reference sequence). CDR3 length equals 14 residues. CDR3 in amino acids: CASSSGPKINTQYF. As DNA, the CDR3 is TGCGCCAGCAGTTCGGGACCAAAAATTAATACGCAGTATTTT.

The chain links TRBV6-1 to TRBJ2-2, with D perhaps matching TRBD1 (6 bases). Germline CDR1 is MNHNS and CDR2 is SASEGT. The V and J ends lost 6 bases and 4 bases respectively, with 18 bases between them. CDR3 size: 16 residues. The CDR3 region is CASRTTRQALTGELFF. The CDR3 nucleotides are TGTGCCAGCAGGACGACCCGACAGGCGCTCACCGGGGAGCTGTTTTTT.

This chain links TRBV30 with TRBJ1-2, with D uncertain. Germline V gene sequence: CDR1 GTSNPN, CDR2 SVGIG (reference sequence). CDR3 length equals 12 residues. V gave up 0 bases and J gave up 5 bases, with 7 bases separating them. CDR3 nucleotides: TGTGCCTGGAGTGTCTCCGATTATGGCTACACCTTC. It specifies CAWSVSDYGYTF.

This chain connects TRBV20-1 to TRBJ1-2, with D unclear. This CDR3 is 11 amino acids long. Trimming took off 4 bases at V and 8 bases at J, with 11 bases between the two ends. The germline V gene has CDR1 DFQATT and CDR2 SNEGSKA (reference sequence). Here the CDR3 reads CSATLWAGYTF. The CDR3 nucleotides are TGCAGTGCTACCCTGTGGGCAGGCTACACCTTC.

The table lists this clonotype with a few counts. The chain employs TRBV7-2 and TRBJ2-7, with 7 bases fitting TRBD1. Germline CDR1 is SGHTA and CDR2 is FQGNSA. This CDR3 is 14 amino acids long. The V gene end was trimmed by 5 bases and the J gene end by 2 bases; junction bases not matched to a gene: 6. The CDR3 loop reads CASSRRQGPYEQYF. The CDR3 bases are TGTGCCAGCAGCCGCCGACAGGGACCCTACGAGCAGTACTTC.

This clonotype was detected many times. This chain links TRBV5-1 with TRBJ1-4; D unclear. The V end lost 4 bases, the J end lost 3 bases, and 10 bases lay between the germline ends. CDR1 and CDR2 (germline): SGHRS, YFSETQ. This CDR3 has 14 residues. The DNA for the CDR3 is TGCGCCAGCAGCCTGGACGGATCTAATGAAAAACTGTTTTTT. This gives the protein CASSLDGSNEKLFF. Combining the CDR3 with reference TRBV5-1 and TRBJ1-4 gives the whole variable domain KAGVTQTPRYLIKTRGQQVTLSCSPISGHRSVSWYQQTPGQGLQFLFEYFSETQRNKGNFPGRFSGRQFSNSRSEMNVSTLELGDSALYLCASSLDGSNEKLFFGSGTQLSVL.